Listed below are T cell receptor beta chains from one sample, sequenced in a study of blood T cell repertoires in COVID-19. Clones were read by immunoSEQ multiplex PCR, and TCRdb kept only the in-frame ones, dropping some. The profile shows more than 95,000 clones, roughly 81% of them singletons. Sequenced sample: peripheral blood. The receptors derive from a woman in her 70s with acute or convalescent COVID-19. Each CDR3 is given with its conserved first and last residue. Each record gives: CDR3 DNA, CDR3 protein, J gene, clone size, V gene, D gene. D genes are given only for firm matches. A row's size may be missing; if present it is once, few, many or a size class.

DNA: TGTGCCTGGAGTGGACTAGCGGGAGGTCGCGCCACAGATACGCAGTATTTT; CDR3: CAWSGLAGGRATDTQYF; J: TRBJ2-3; size: -; V: TRBV30; D: TRBD2
DNA: TGTGCCAGCAGCTCCCGGGGGGCAGGGGTGGAGACCCAGTACTTC; CDR3: CASSSRGAGVETQYF; J: TRBJ2-5; size: -; V: TRBV7-8; D: -
DNA: TGTGCCAGCAGCAAAATAGCCGCGGGGCTAGCGGGAGGGGAGACCGGGGAGCTGTTTTTT; CDR3: CASSKIAAGLAGGETGELFF; J: TRBJ2-2; size: -; V: TRBV21-1; D: -
DNA: TGTGCCAGCAGTTACTCTGCGGGGAATGAGCAGTTCTTC; CDR3: CASSYSAGNEQFF; J: TRBJ2-1; size: -; V: TRBV6-5; D: -
DNA: TGTGCCAGCAGCGTAGCCCTAGGGGCTTTCGACAATGAGCAGTTCTTC; CDR3: CASSVALGAFDNEQFF; J: TRBJ2-1; size: -; V: TRBV9; D: -
DNA: TGTGCCAGCAGTTTCGGACAGGCGATCTATGGCTACACCTTC; CDR3: CASSFGQAIYGYTF; J: TRBJ1-2; size: -; V: TRBV28; D: TRBD1
DNA: TGTGCCGCAGACACAACCCCCCGGAAGTCCCGGAATGAGCAGTTCTTC; CDR3: CAADTTPRKSRNEQFF; J: TRBJ2-1; size: -; V: TRBV9; D: -
DNA: TGCGCCAGCAGCCAAGGGAGGGGTGGCTATAATGAAAAACTGTTTTTT; CDR3: CASSQGRGGYNEKLFF; J: TRBJ1-4; size: -; V: TRBV4-1; D: -
DNA: TGTGCCTGGAGGGACAGGGGTGAGGCTTTCTTT; CDR3: CAWRDRGEAFF; J: TRBJ1-1; size: -; V: TRBV30; D: TRBD1
DNA: TGTGCCAGCAGCAGACTAGCGGGAGTGACTTACAATGAGCAGTTCTTC; CDR3: CASSRLAGVTYNEQFF; J: TRBJ2-1; size: few; V: TRBV6-2/TRBV6-3; D: TRBD2
DNA: TGTGCTAGTGGTTTGGTACCATGGGCCGGGAAGCGCCCCGGCGGAGGCGAGCAGTACTTC; CDR3: CASGLVPWAGKRPGGGEQYF; J: TRBJ2-7; size: -; V: TRBV12-5; D: -
DNA: TGTGCCAGCAGCTTAGGAGGCCTAACCTACGAGCAGTACTTC; CDR3: CASSLGGLTYEQYF; J: TRBJ2-7; size: -; V: TRBV7-9; D: -
DNA: TGCGCCAGCAGCGGGATGGGGACTAGCGGGCCCTACAATGAGCAGTTCTTC; CDR3: CASSGMGTSGPYNEQFF; J: TRBJ2-1; size: -; V: TRBV4-3; D: TRBD2
DNA: TGCGCCAGCAGCTTGGAGGGGGCGGACTATTCACCCCTCCACTTT; CDR3: CASSLEGADYSPLHF; J: TRBJ1-6; size: -; V: TRBV5-1; D: TRBD1
DNA: TGTGCCATCAGTGGACAGGGGGGGACCGGGGAGCTGTTTTTT; CDR3: CAISGQGGTGELFF; J: TRBJ2-2; size: -; V: TRBV10-3; D: TRBD1
DNA: TGTGCCAGCAGCACCCCAGGTACTGGTAGCGGGGGGAAAGTCAATGAGCAGTTCTTC; CDR3: CASSTPGTGSGGKVNEQFF; J: TRBJ2-1; size: -; V: TRBV21-1; D: -
DNA: TGTGCCAGCAGCCGGTTGGGATCAGGGGGCAATCAGCCCCAGCATTTT; CDR3: CASSRLGSGGNQPQHF; J: TRBJ1-5; size: -; V: TRBV5-6; D: -
DNA: TGCGCCAGCAGCTGGGGACTAGCGTCGGATACGCAGTATTTT; CDR3: CASSWGLASDTQYF; J: TRBJ2-3; size: -; V: TRBV5-1; D: TRBD2
DNA: TGTGCCAGCAGCCCCCGGCGGGCGAGCTCCTATAATTCACCCCTCCACTTT; CDR3: CASSPRRASSYNSPLHF; J: TRBJ1-6; size: once; V: TRBV7-2; D: -
DNA: TGTGCCAGCAGTCCTACTAGCGCAGTCTACAATGAGCAGTTCTTC; CDR3: CASSPTSAVYNEQFF; J: TRBJ2-1; size: once; V: TRBV6-4; D: TRBD2
DNA: TGTGCCAGCAGTTTTGGGTGGGACTTCAAGGGGCCCCAGCATTTT; CDR3: CASSFGWDFKGPQHF; J: TRBJ1-5; size: -; V: TRBV7-9; D: -